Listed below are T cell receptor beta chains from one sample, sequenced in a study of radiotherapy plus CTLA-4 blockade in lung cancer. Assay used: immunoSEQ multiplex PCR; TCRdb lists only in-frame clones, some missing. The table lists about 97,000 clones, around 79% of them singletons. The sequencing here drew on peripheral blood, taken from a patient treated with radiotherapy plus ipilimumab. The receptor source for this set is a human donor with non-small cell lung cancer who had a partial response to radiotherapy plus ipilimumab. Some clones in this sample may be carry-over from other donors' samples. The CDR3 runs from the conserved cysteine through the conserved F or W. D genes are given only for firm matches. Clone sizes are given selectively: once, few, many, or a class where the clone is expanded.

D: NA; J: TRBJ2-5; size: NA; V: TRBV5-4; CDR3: CASSLPRGETQYF; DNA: TGTGCCAGCAGCTTGCCCAGGGGAGAGACCCAGTACTTC
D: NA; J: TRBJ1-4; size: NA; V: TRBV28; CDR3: CASSSQGLGATNEKLYF; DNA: TGTGCCAGCAGTTCACAAGGTCTGGGGGCAACTAATGAAAAACTGTATTTT
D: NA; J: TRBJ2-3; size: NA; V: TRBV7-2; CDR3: CASSFGSDTQYF; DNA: TGTGCCAGCAGCTTCGGTTCAGATACGCAGTATTTT
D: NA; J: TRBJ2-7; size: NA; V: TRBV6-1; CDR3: CASTAYEQYF; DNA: TGTGCCAGCACGGCCTACGAGCAGTACTTC
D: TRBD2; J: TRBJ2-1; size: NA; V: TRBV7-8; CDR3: CASNFPPGLAGGIHLEQFF; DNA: TGTGCCAGCAACTTTCCACCGGGACTAGCGGGAGGTATCCACCTTGAGCAGTTCTTC
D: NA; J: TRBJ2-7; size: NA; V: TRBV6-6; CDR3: CASSLLGYEQYF; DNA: TGTGCCAGCAGCCTACTTGGCTACGAGCAGTACTTC
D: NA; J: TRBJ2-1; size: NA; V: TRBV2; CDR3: CASSVLVSSYNEQFF; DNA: TGTGCCAGCAGTGTACTTGTAAGCTCCTACAATGAGCAGTTCTTC
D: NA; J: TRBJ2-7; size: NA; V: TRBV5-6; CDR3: CASSGLGGGGSYEQYF; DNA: TGTGCCAGCAGCGGATTGGGGGGCGGGGGCTCCTACGAGCAGTACTTC
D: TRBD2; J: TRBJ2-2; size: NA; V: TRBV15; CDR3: CATSSSGGKFTGELFF; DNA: TGTGCCACCAGCAGTAGCGGGGGGAAATTCACCGGGGAGCTGTTTTTT
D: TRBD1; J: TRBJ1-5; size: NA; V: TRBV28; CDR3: CASSWTGNSNQPQHF; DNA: TGTGCCAGCAGTTGGACAGGCAATAGCAATCAGCCCCAGCATTTT
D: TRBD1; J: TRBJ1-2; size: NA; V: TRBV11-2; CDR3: CASSLRTGHYGYTF; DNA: TGTGCCAGCAGCTTACGGACAGGGCACTATGGCTACACCTTC
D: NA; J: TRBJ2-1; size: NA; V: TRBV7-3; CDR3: CASSTQGGGTLDYNEQFF; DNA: TGTGCCAGCAGCACCCAAGGGGGTGGGACCTTAGACTACAATGAGCAGTTCTTC
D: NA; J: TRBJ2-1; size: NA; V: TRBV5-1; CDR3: CASSFVASPPYNEQFF; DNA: TGCGCCAGCAGCTTTGTGGCTAGCCCCCCCTACAATGAGCAGTTCTTC
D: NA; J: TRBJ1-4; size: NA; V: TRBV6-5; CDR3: CASSYSGSLGEKLFF; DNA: TGTGCCAGCAGTTACTCCGGGAGCTTAGGGGAAAAACTGTTTTTT
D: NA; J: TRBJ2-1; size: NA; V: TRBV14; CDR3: CATGSLGDEQFF; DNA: TGTGCCACGGGATCCCTCGGGGATGAGCAGTTCTTC
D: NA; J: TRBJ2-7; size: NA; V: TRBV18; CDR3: CASSPPHSEGAYEQYF; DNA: TGTGCCAGCTCACCCCCCCACAGCGAAGGGGCCTACGAGCAGTACTTC
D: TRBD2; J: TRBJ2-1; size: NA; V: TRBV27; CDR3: CASSTRNGAGVNEQFF; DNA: TGTGCCAGCAGTACTAGAAATGGAGCGGGAGTTAATGAGCAGTTCTTC
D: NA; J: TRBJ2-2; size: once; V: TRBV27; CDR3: CASSLSSQGSTGELFF; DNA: TGTGCCAGCAGTTTATCCTCGCAGGGGAGCACCGGGGAGCTGTTTTTT
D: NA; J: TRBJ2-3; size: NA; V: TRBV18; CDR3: CASSPRSGIRPDTQYF; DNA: TGTGCCAGCTCACCACGTTCAGGGATCAGGCCAGATACGCAGTATTTT
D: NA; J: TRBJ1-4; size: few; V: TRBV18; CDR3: CASSPLADEKLFF; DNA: TGTGCCAGCTCACCACTGGCGGATGAAAAACTGTTTTTT
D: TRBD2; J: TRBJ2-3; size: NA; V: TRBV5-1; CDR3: CASSLGTSTLTDTQYF; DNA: TGCGCCAGCAGCTTGGGGACTAGCACACTCACAGATACGCAGTATTTT
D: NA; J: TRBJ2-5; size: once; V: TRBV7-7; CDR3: CASSLTGLQETQYF; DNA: TGTGCCAGCAGCTTAACGGGGTTACAAGAGACCCAGTACTTC
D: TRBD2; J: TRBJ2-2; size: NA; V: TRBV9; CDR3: CASSVGLAGDTGELFF; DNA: TGTGCCAGCAGCGTTGGACTAGCGGGGGATACCGGGGAGCTGTTTTTT
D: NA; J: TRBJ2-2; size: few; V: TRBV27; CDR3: CASSFIGRGVDLTGELFF; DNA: TGTGCCAGCAGTTTCATAGGGCGGGGCGTAGATCTCACCGGGGAGCTGTTTTTT
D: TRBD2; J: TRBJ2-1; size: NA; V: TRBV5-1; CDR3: CASSFSLAGGDNEQFF; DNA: TGCGCCAGCAGCTTCAGCCTAGCGGGGGGGGACAATGAGCAGTTCTTC
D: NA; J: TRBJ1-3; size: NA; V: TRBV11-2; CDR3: CASSLGGVPGNTIYF; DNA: TGTGCCAGCAGCTTGGGAGGAGTCCCTGGAAACACCATATATTTT
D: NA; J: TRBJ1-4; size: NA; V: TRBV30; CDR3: CAWSVRGNGKLFF; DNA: TGTGCCTGGAGTGTACGGGGGAATGGAAAACTGTTTTTT
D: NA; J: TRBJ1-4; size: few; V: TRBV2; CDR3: CASRGSGIPNEKLFF; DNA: TGTGCCAGCAGGGGTTCAGGGATCCCTAATGAAAAACTGTTTTTT
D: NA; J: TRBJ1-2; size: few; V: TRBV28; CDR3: CASSLLGRGGYTF; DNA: TGTGCCAGCAGTTTATTGGGGCGGGGCGGCTACACCTTC
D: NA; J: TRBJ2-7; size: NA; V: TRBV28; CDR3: CASSSLMRQYF; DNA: TGTGCCAGCAGTTCTCTAATGAGGCAGTACTTC
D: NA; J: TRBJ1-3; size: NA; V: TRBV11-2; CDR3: CASSLGQADTIYF; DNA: TGTGCCAGCAGCTTAGGGCAGGCTGACACCATATATTTT
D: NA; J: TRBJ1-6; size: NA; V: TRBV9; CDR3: CASSASGRSPLHF; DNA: TGTGCCAGCAGCGCCTCAGGGAGGTCACCCCTCCACTTT
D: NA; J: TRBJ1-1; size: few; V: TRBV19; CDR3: CASSHLSPGLTEAFF; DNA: TGTGCCAGTAGCCATCTCTCCCCAGGGCTCACTGAAGCTTTCTTT
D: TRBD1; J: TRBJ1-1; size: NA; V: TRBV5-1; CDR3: CASSWTGAGYTEAFF; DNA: TGCGCCAGCAGCTGGACAGGGGCAGGGTACACTGAAGCTTTCTTT
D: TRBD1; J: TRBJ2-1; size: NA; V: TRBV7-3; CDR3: CASSLIGQGSYNEQFF; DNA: TGTGCCAGCAGCTTAATAGGACAGGGATCCTACAATGAGCAGTTCTTC
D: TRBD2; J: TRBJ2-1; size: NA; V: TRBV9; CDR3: CASSVGSLPGGQNEQFF; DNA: TGTGCCAGCAGCGTAGGGTCTTTGCCGGGGGGGCAGAATGAGCAGTTCTTC
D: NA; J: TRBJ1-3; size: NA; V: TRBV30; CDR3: CAWKGLGNTIYF; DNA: TGTGCCTGGAAGGGGCTAGGAAACACCATATATTTT
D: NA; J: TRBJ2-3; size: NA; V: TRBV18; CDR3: CASSPPSTDTQYF; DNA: TGTGCCAGCTCACCTCCTAGCACAGATACGCAGTATTTT
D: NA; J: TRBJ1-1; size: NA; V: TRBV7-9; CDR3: CASSPRAGTNTEAFF; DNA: TGTGCCAGCAGCCCCAGGGCGGGGACCAACACTGAAGCTTTCTTT
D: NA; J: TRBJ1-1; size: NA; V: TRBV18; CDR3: CASSQNRNTEAFF; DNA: TGTGCCAGCTCACAAAACAGGAACACTGAAGCTTTCTTT
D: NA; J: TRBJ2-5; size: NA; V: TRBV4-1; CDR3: CASSLRAGTQGPQETQYF; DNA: TGCGCCAGCAGCCTACGCGCCGGGACACAAGGGCCTCAAGAGACCCAGTACTTC
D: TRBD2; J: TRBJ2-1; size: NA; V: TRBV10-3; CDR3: CAISHAGVAGRNNEQFF; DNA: TGTGCCATCAGTCACGCTGGGGTAGCGGGAAGAAACAATGAGCAGTTCTTC
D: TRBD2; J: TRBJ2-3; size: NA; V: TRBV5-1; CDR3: CASSTGLAGFKGTDTQYF; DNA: TGCGCCAGCAGCACGGGACTAGCGGGATTTAAGGGCACAGATACGCAGTATTTT
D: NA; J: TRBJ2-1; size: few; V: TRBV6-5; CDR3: CASSYGRGNEQFF; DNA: TGTGCCAGCAGTTACGGAAGGGGCAATGAGCAGTTCTTC
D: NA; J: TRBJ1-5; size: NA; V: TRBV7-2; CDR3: CASSLRGRGNQPQHF; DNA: TGTGCCAGCAGTTTAAGAGGTCGGGGCAATCAGCCCCAGCATTTT
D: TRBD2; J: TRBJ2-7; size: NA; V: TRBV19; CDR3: CASSRSSGRAYEQYF; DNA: TGTGCCAGTAGTAGGAGTAGCGGGAGGGCGTACGAGCAGTACTTC
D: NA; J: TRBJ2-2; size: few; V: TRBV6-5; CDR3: CASSYSSPRVTGELFF; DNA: TGTGCCAGCAGTTACTCGTCGCCCCGGGTGACCGGGGAGCTGTTTTTT
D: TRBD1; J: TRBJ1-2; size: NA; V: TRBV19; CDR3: CASSILPGQGTTFGYTF; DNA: TGTGCCAGTAGTATCCTTCCCGGACAGGGAACGACCTTTGGCTACACCTTC
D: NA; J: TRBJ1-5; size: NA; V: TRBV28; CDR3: CASSPYRVGNQPQHF; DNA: TGTGCCAGCAGCCCTTACAGGGTGGGCAATCAGCCCCAGCATTTT
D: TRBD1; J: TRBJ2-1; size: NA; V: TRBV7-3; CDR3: CASSQKPGQGANEQFF; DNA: TGTGCCAGCAGCCAGAAGCCGGGACAGGGGGCCAATGAGCAGTTCTTC
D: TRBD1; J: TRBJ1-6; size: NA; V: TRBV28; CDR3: CASNGYGTGQSPLHF; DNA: TGTGCCAGCAATGGATACGGGACAGGGCAGTCACCCCTCCACTTT